The 13 T cell receptor beta chains listed next were all sequenced from one sample in a study of T cells in localized non-small cell lung cancer. Clones were sequenced by immunoSEQ multiplex PCR, and TCRdb holds only the in-frame ones, with some missing. The sample has tens of thousands of clones; 65% to 90% are singletons. This specimen was peripheral blood, taken before any cancer treatment. All receptors come from a male donor at least 60 years old with stage III lung adenocarcinoma.

This clone has only one observation. The chain combines TRBV10-1 with TRBJ2-1, with TRBD1 matching over 8 bases. CDR3 length: 15 amino acids. V lost 3 bases and J lost 2; bases outside the gene matches: 3. Germline CDR1 is WNHNN and CDR2 is SYGVQD (reference sequence). The CDR3 reads CASSEAQGAYNEQFF. For the CDR3, the DNA is TGCGCCAGCAGTGAAGCACAGGGGGCCTACAATGAGCAGTTCTTC.

CDR3 loop: CASGRSAFSGANVLTF. CDR3 DNA: TGTGCCAGCGGGAGGAGCGCGTTCTCTGGGGCCAACGTCCTGACTTTC. The J gene is TRBJ2-6, the V gene TRBV7-3; maybe TRBD2 (6 bases). The V end lost 8 bases, the J end lost 0 bases, and 14 bases lay between the germline ends. The CDR3 is 16 residues long. CDR1 is SGHTA, CDR2 FQGTGA, per germline. Full variable domain (outside the CDR3, taken from reference TRBV7-3 and TRBJ2-6): GAGVSQTPSNKVTEKGKYVELRCDPISGHTALYWYRQSLGQGPEFLIYFQGTGAADDSGLPNDRFFAVRPEGSVSTLKIQRTERGDSAVYLCASGRSAFSGANVLTFGAGSRLTVL.

The V and J genes are TRBV5-6 and TRBJ2-1; D perhaps matches TRBD1 (5 bases). The V gene's germline CDR1 is SGHDT and CDR2 YYEEEE. The V and J ends lost 2 bases and 14 bases respectively, with 17 bases between them. This CDR3 spans 13 amino acids. The CDR3 loop reads CASSFADSSLKFF. CDR3 nucleotide sequence: TGTGCCAGCAGCTTCGCTGACAGTTCCCTCAAGTTCTTC.

The chain combines TRBV27 with TRBJ2-1, with unresolved D. This CDR3 region has 13 residues. Trimming removed 4 bases from V and 10 bases from J, with 14 bases in between. Germline-derived CDR1 and CDR2 are MNHEY and SMNVEV (reference sequence). The CDR3: CASSSIRTVEQFF. In DNA form, the CDR3 reads TGTGCCAGCAGTTCGATTCGGACGGTCGAGCAGTTCTTC.

The genes are TRBV2 and TRBJ1-1; D is possibly TRBD1 (5 bases). The CDR3 has 15 amino acids. From germline, CDR1 is SNHLY and CDR2 FYNNEI. The ends were cut back, 6 bases at V and 1 base at J, with 15 bases in the middle. This CDR3 is CASSARDLRNTEAFF. The CDR3 nucleotides read TGTGCCAGCAGCGCTCGGGACCTTAGGAACACTGAAGCTTTCTTT.

The rearrangement uses TRBV9 and TRBJ1-2; possibly TRBD1 for D (6 bases). CDR3 length equals 16 residues. With 3 bases removed from V and 7 bases from J, the gap between germline ends came to 22 bases. The germline gives CDR1 SGDLS, CDR2 YYNGEE. The CDR3 DNA is TGTGCCAGCAGCGCCTCCGCTTCACAGGGAATTTCTGGCTACACCTTC. As protein: CASSASASQGISGYTF. Looking up the rest from reference TRBV9 and TRBJ1-2 gives the full variable domain: DSGVTQTPKHLITATGQRVTLRCSPRSGDLSVYWYQQSLDQGLQFLIQYYNGEERAKGNILERFSAQQFPDLHSELNLSSLELGDSALYFCASSASASQGISGYTFGSGTRLTVV.

The chain has TRBV5-8 and TRBJ1-5, with a possible D match to TRBD1 (6 bases). CDR3 length: 16 amino acids. Germline-derived CDR1 and CDR2 are SGHTS and YDEGEE. V shed 0 bases and J shed 3 bases, with 13 bases lying between them. CDR3 coding DNA: TGTGCCAGCAGCTTGGGCACAGGGACGAACAATCAGCCCCAGCATTTT. The encoded protein is CASSLGTGTNNQPQHF.

CDR3 DNA sequence: TGCGCCAGCAGCTTTGGGGCAGGGGGCGATTCACCCCTCCACTTT. Protein product: CASSFGAGGDSPLHF. This rearrangement joins TRBV5-1 to TRBJ1-6, with 8 bases lining up with TRBD1. The germline CDR1 and CDR2 sequences are SGHRS and YFSETQ. This CDR3 is built from 15 residues. J was trimmed by 8 bases and V by 2 bases; bases with no gene match: 6.

V and J are TRBV6-1 and TRBJ2-2; TRBD1 is a possible D gene (7 bases). Looked up from germline, CDR1 is MNHNS and CDR2 is SASEGT. The CDR3 extends over 13 amino acids. V dropped 3 bases and J dropped 17 bases, with 19 bases sitting between them. CDR3 bases: TGTGCCAGCAGTGAGGGGGGTGAGACAGGGCCCTTTTTT. Residues: CASSEGGETGPFF.

J is TRBJ2-2 and V is TRBV7-9, with 7 positions matching TRBD2. With V trimmed by 8 bases and J by 5 bases, 5 bases remained unmatched. Germline lookup yields CDR1 SEHNR and CDR2 FQNEAQ (reference sequence). There are 13 residues in the CDR3. DNA for the CDR3: TGTGCCAGCCGTGGGAGGGCGACCGGGGAGCTGTTTTTT. It is translated as CASRGRATGELFF.

The chain carries TRBV14 and TRBJ2-3, with 13 bases fitting TRBD2. The ends lost 1 base at V and 4 bases at J; junction bases unmatched: 2. The germline V gene has CDR1 SGHDN and CDR2 FVKESK. The CDR3 covers 16 residues. In nucleotides, the CDR3 is TGTGCCAGCAGCCAAGCCGGACTAGCGGGAGCAGATACGCAGTATTTT. This translates into CASSQAGLAGADTQYF.

This clone turned up a few times. This rearrangement joins TRBV7-9 to TRBJ1-2, with TRBD1 as a possible D gene (5 bases). Germline assignment: CDR1 SEHNR and CDR2 FQNEAQ (reference sequence). The CDR3 covers 14 residues. V gave up 7 bases and J gave up 2 bases, with 14 bases separating them. This chain's CDR3 is CASTPSEGNYGYTF. The CDR3 region has the DNA TGTGCCAGCACTCCCTCGGAGGGGAACTATGGCTACACCTTC.

The chain employs TRBV6-4 and TRBJ2-1; 7 bases are a match to TRBD1. Germline V gives CDR1 MRHNA, CDR2 SNTAGT. Trimming took 3 bases from V and 5 from J; bases not matched to a gene: 7. CDR3 length: 15 residues. CDR3 region: CASSESGTVNNEQFF. The CDR3 region has the DNA TGTGCCAGCAGTGAATCTGGGACAGTAAACAATGAGCAGTTCTTC.